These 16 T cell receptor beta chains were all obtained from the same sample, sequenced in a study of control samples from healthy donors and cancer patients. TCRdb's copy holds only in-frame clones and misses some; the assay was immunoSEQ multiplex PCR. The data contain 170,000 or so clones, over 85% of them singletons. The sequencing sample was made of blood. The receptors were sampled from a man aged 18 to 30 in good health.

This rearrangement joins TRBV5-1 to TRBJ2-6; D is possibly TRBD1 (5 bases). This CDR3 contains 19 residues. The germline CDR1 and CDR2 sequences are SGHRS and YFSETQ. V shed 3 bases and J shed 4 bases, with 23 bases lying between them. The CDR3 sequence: CASSSQPDSSLRGANVLTF. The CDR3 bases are TGCGCCAGCAGCTCACAACCTGACAGTTCCCTAAGAGGGGCCAACGTCCTGACTTTC.

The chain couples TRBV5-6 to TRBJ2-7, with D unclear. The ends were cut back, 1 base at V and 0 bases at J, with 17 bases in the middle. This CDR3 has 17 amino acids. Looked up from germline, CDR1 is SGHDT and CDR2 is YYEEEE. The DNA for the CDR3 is TGTGCCAGCAGCTTGTATCCCGACACGCGCCTCTCCTACGAGCAGTACTTC. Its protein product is CASSLYPDTRLSYEQYF. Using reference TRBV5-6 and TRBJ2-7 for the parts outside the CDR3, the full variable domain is DAGVTQSPTHLIKTRGQQVTLRCSPKSGHDTVSWYQQALGQGPQFIFQYYEEEERQRGNFPDRFSGHQFPNYSSELNVNALLLGDSALYLCASSLYPDTRLSYEQYFGPGTRLTVT.

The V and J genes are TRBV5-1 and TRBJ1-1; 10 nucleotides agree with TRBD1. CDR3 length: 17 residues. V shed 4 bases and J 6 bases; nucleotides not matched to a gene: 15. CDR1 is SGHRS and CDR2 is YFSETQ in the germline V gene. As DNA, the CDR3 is TGCGCCAGCAGCCGGGGCGGGAAGGGACAGGGGACCGCTGAAGCTTTCTTT. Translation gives CASSRGGKGQGTAEAFF.

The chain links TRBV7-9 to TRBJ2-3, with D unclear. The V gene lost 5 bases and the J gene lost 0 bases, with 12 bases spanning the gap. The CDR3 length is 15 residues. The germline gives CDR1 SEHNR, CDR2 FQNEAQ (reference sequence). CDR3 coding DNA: TGTGCCAGCAGCCGCAGGATAACTAGCACAGATACGCAGTATTTT. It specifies CASSRRITSTDTQYF.

The CDR3: CASSPRPGTGAKSYEQYF. The DNA for the CDR3 is TGTGCCAGCAGCCCTCGTCCCGGGACAGGGGCAAAGTCCTACGAGCAGTACTTC. The chain employs TRBV7-8 and TRBJ2-7, with TRBD1 identical over 10 bases. Unmatched junction bases numbered 14, after V lost 5 bases and J lost 1 base. Germline V gene lookup returns CDR1 SGHVS and CDR2 FQNEAQ. There are 18 residues in the CDR3.

CDR3 coding DNA: TGCGCCAGCAGCTGGGCGATGACAGGGGGAAGCTCCTACGAGCAGTACTTC. This gives the protein CASSWAMTGGSSYEQYF. This chain links TRBV5-1 with TRBJ2-7; 9 nucleotides align to TRBD1. The junction had 10 bases not matched to a gene; V was cut back by 3 bases and J by 0 bases. CDR1 SGHRS and CDR2 YFSETQ come from the germline V gene. The CDR3 covers 17 residues.

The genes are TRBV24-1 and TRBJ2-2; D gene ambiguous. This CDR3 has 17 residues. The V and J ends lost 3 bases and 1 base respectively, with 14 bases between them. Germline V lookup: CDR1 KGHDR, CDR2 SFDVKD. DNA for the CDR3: TGTGCCACCAGTGATGATAAAGGACGGTTGAACACCGGGGAGCTGTTTTTT. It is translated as CATSDDKGRLNTGELFF.

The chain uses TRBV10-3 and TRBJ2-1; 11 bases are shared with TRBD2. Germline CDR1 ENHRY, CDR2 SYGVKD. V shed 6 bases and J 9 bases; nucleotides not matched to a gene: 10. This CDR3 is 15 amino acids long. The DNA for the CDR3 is TGTGCCATCAGAGTTAGCGGGGGGGCTGCGGGTGAGCAGTTCTTC. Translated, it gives CAIRVSGGAAGEQFF.

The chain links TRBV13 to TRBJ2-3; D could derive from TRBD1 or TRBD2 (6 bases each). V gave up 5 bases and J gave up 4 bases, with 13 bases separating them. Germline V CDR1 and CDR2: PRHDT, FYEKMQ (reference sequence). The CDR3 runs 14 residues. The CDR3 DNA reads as TGTGCCAGCAGCCGCCGGGGGCGCGCAGATACGCAGTATTTT. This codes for CASSRRGRADTQYF.

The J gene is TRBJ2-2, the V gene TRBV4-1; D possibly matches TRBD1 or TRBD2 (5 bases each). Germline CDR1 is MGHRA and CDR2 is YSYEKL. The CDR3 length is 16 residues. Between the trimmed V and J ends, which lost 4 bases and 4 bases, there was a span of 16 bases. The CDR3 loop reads CASSPLSGRPTGELFF. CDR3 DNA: TGCGCCAGCAGCCCCCTATCGGGACGGCCCACCGGGGAGCTGTTTTTT.

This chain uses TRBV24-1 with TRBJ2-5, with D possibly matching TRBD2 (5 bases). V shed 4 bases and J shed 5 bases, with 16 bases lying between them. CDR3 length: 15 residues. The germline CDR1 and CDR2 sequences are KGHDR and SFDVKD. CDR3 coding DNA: TGTGCCACCAGTGACCCCAGGAGCCCGGGGGAGACCCAGTACTTC. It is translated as CATSDPRSPGETQYF.

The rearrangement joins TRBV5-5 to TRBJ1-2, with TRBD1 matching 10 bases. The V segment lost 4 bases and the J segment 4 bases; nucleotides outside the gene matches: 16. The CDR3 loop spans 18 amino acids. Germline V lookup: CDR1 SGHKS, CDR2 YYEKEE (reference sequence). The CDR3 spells CASSQTGGMFPVFYGYTF. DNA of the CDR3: TGTGCCAGCAGCCAGACAGGGGGCATGTTCCCAGTTTTCTATGGCTACACCTTC.

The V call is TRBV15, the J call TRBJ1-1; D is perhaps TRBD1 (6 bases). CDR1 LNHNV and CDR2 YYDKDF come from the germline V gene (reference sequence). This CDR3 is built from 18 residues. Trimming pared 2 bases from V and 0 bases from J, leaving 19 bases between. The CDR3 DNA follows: TGTGCCACCAGCAGAAAAAGACAGGTGCCCGGGGTGAACACTGAAGCTTTCTTT. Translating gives CATSRKRQVPGVNTEAFF.

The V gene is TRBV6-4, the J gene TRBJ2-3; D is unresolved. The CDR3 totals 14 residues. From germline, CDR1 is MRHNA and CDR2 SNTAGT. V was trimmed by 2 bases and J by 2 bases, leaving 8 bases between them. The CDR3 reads CASSDRPDTDTQYF. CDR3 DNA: TGTGCCAGCAGTGACAGGCCCGACACAGATACGCAGTATTTT.

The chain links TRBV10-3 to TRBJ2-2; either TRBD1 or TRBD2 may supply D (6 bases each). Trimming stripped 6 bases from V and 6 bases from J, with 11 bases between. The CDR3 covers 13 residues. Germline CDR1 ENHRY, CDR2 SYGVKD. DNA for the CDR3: TGTGCCATCAGGAGGGGGGCATCCGGGGAGCTGTTTTTT. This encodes CAIRRGASGELFF.

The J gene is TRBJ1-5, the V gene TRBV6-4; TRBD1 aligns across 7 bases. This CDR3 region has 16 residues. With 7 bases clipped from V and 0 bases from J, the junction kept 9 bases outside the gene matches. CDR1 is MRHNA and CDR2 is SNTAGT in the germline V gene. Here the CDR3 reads CASNGGQTYSNQPQHF. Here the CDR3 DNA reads TGTGCCAGCAATGGGGGACAGACTTATAGCAATCAGCCCCAGCATTTT.